This TCR beta chain was captured in a study of CD8 T cells in Susac syndrome. The authors reverse transcribed about 0.5 to 1 ug RNA with random hexamers. Multiplex PCR with immunoSEQ amplified the TCR beta CDR3 across 54 Vbeta and 13 Jbeta. One entry per CDR3 protein, called by TCRdb with MiXCR from the immunoSEQ multiplex PCR reads. Found here are 150,000 to 200,000 distinct CDR3 sequences, over 85% of them singletons; the top ten hold roughly 0.1%. The sequenced target, TCR beta, came from blood CD8+ and CD4+ T cells. Negative isolation yielded the CD8+ and CD4+ T cells, while FACS enriched the TEMRA cells. V dropped 4 bases and J dropped 1; count of bases not matched to a gene: 8. CDR3 length equals 15 residues. Per the germline V gene, CDR1 is GTSNPN and CDR2 is SVGIG (reference sequence).

Material: CD4+ T cells from PBMCs. The chain couples TRBV30 to TRBJ1-1; 8 positions agree with TRBD1. The sequence was obtained from a human donor with multiple sclerosis. CDR3 coding DNA: TGTGCCTGGACCGGACAGGGAGCGGGGAACACTGAAGCTTTCTTT. Its translation: CAWTGQGAGNTEAFF. The whole variable domain, filled in from reference TRBV30 and TRBJ1-1, reads SQTIHQWPATLVQPVGSPLSLECTVEGTSNPNLYWYRQAAGRGLQLLFYSVGIGQISSEVPQNLSASRPQDRQFILSSKKLLLSDSGFYLCAWTGQGAGNTEAFFGQGTRLTVV.